Shown below are 17 T cell receptor beta chains from a single sample sequenced in a study of cytomegalovirus exposure and HLA in healthy donors. Primers included in the PCR were 60 Vbeta and 13 Jbeta primers. TCRdb's copy holds only in-frame clones and misses some; the assay was immunoSEQ multiplex PCR. This repertoire shows approximately 140,000 clones, roughly 77% found once; its top ten account for roughly 3.6%. Sequenced: PBMCs. Source of these receptors: a human donor in good health.

V usage is TRBV12-5 and J usage is TRBJ1-1, with D maybe TRBD1 (5 bases). This CDR3 has 14 amino acids. Trimming removed 5 bases from V and 1 base from J, with 11 bases in between. The germline V gene has CDR1 LGHNT and CDR2 FRNRAP. As DNA, the CDR3 is TGTGCTAGTGGTACACAGGCCTCGAACACTGAAGCTTTCTTT. It yields the protein CASGTQASNTEAFF.

J is TRBJ2-2 and V is TRBV5-4; D gene unclear. Trimming pared 2 bases from V and 3 bases from J, leaving 5 bases between. The germline V gene encodes CDR1 SGHNT and CDR2 YYREEE (reference sequence). This CDR3 spans 13 amino acids. The CDR3 DNA reads TGTGCCAGCAGCTTAAGCTACACCGGGGAGCTGTTTTTT. Translated, it gives CASSLSYTGELFF. Using reference TRBV5-4 and TRBJ2-2 for the parts outside the CDR3, the full variable domain is ETGVTQSPTHLIKTRGQQVTLRCSSQSGHNTVSWYQQALGQGPQFIFQYYREEENGRGNFPPRFSGLQFPNYSSELNVNALELDDSALYLCASSLSYTGELFFGEGSRLTVL.

The chain carries TRBV27 and TRBJ2-1; perhaps TRBD2 as D (7 bases). The CDR3 sequence is 15 residues long. The V gene lost 2 bases and the J gene lost 8 bases, with 16 bases spanning the gap. Germline CDR1 and CDR2: MNHEY and SMNVEV (reference sequence). CDR3 in amino acids: CASSLERGGFHEQFF. CDR3 DNA: TGTGCCAGCAGTTTAGAAAGGGGGGGGTTCCATGAGCAGTTCTTC.

The chain is built from TRBV28 and TRBJ2-1, with 9 bases fitting TRBD2. V lost 4 bases and J lost 6; bases outside the gene matches: 13. Germline loops: CDR1 MDHEN, CDR2 SYDVKM. The CDR3 is 17 residues long. The CDR3 bases are TGTGCCAGCAGTTCACTCTTAGCGGGAGCCAACCTCAATGAGCAGTTCTTC. Residues: CASSSLLAGANLNEQFF.

This chain uses TRBV10-3 with TRBJ1-2, with D possibly being TRBD1 (5 bases). The CDR3 runs to 17 residues. In germline, CDR1 is ENHRY, CDR2 SYGVKD. The ends were cut back, 0 bases at V and 6 bases at J, with 20 bases in the middle. CDR3 coding DNA: TGTGCCATCAGTGAGTCGAATCACCGACAGCGATTCGATGGCTACACCTTC. It translates to CAISESNHRQRFDGYTF.

This clone has a single count. Other nucleotide sequences from this sample produce the same CDR3. This sequence joins TRBV27 and TRBJ1-5; possibly TRBD1 for D (5 bases). The CDR3 totals 14 residues. Germline V gene sequence: CDR1 MNHEY, CDR2 SMNVEV (reference sequence). V was cut by 2 bases and J by 4 bases, with 9 bases left in between. The CDR3 bases are TGTGCCAGCAGTTTAGTTGGGGGGAATCAGCCCCAGCATTTT. Translation: CASSLVGGNQPQHF.

The chain links TRBV19 to TRBJ2-3, with 7 bases identical to TRBD1. J gave up 5 bases and V 6 bases, and 5 bases lay outside the gene matches. This CDR3 comprises 13 residues. Germline CDR1 LNHDA, CDR2 SQIVND (reference sequence). The CDR3 DNA reads as TGTGCCAGTAGGACAGGGAGTGGAGATACGCAGTATTTT. Residues: CASRTGSGDTQYF.

The chain recombines TRBV10-2 with TRBJ1-5; TRBD1 might be the D (6 bases). Germline CDR1 WSHSY, CDR2 SAAADI. With 8 bases removed from V and 7 bases from J, the gap between germline ends came to 18 bases. The CDR3 is made up of 14 amino acids. The CDR3 bases are TGCGCCAGCCAAAGGACAGCTATGGAACAGCCCCAGCATTTT. This encodes CASQRTAMEQPQHF.

V and J are TRBV5-1 and TRBJ2-2; D is unclear. This CDR3 comprises 16 residues. V was pared by 1 base and J by 3 bases, with 13 bases between. Per germline, CDR1 SGHRS and CDR2 YFSETQ. Written as DNA, the CDR3 is TGCGCCAGCAGCTTGAACACCCCCGTGGACACCGGGGAGCTGTTTTTT. Protein sequence: CASSLNTPVDTGELFF.

The chain carries TRBV2 and TRBJ2-3, with 7 bases lining up with TRBD2. With 8 bases clipped from V and 3 bases from J, the junction kept 5 bases outside the gene matches. The CDR3 length is 13 residues. CDR1 SNHLY and CDR2 FYNNEI come from the germline V gene. CDR3 sequence reads: CASGLVRTDTQYF. CDR3 nucleotides: TGTGCCAGCGGACTAGTGAGAACAGATACGCAGTATTTT.

This clone has a handful of counts. The chain combines TRBV6-6 with TRBJ2-3; possible D gene TRBD2, 5 bases. CDR3 length equals 14 residues. The germline gives CDR1 MNHNY, CDR2 SVGAGI (reference sequence). V lost 4 bases and J 3 bases, leaving 11 bases between the germline ends. CDR3 nucleotide sequence: TGTGCCAGCAGTTTGGGGAGTATAACAGATACGCAGTATTTT. It is translated as CASSLGSITDTQYF.

This chain's CDR3 is CASSGERPSHEQYF. The CDR3 nucleotides are TGTGCCAGCAGCGGGGAGAGACCAAGCCACGAGCAGTACTTC. The chain joins TRBV21-1 to TRBJ2-7; TRBD2, the D gene given by the table, was not confirmed from the DNA. TRBV21-1 is a documented pseudogene. The CDR3 is 14 amino acids.

CDR3 DNA sequence: TGTGCCTGGAGTCCACAATTAGCGGGCGGTACGCAGTATTTT. Translation: CAWSPQLAGGTQYF. The chain links TRBV30 to TRBJ2-3; 7 bases are shared with TRBD2. This CDR3 region has 14 residues. CDR1 is GTSNPN and CDR2 is SVGIG in the germline V gene (reference sequence). The V and J ends lost 2 bases and 8 bases, in that order; junction bases with no gene match: 10. Combining the CDR3 with reference TRBV30 and TRBJ2-3 gives the whole variable domain SQTIHQWPATLVQPVGSPLSLECTVEGTSNPNLYWYRQAAGRGLQLLFYSVGIGQISSEVPQNLSASRPQDRQFILSSKKLLLSDSGFYLCAWSPQLAGGTQYFGPGTRLTVL.

This clone has more than one count but fewer than ten. The chain combines TRBV14 with TRBJ1-1, with D hard to call. Germline V gene sequence: CDR1 SGHDN, CDR2 FVKESK. The V end lost 2 bases, the J end lost 0 bases, and 13 bases lay between the germline ends. The CDR3 sequence is 16 residues long. CDR3 DNA: TGTGCCAGCAGCCAATCCCAGAGGTACTTGAACACTGAAGCTTTCTTT. Translated: CASSQSQRYLNTEAFF. Drawing the rest from reference TRBV14 and TRBJ1-1, the complete variable domain is EAGVTQFPSHSVIEKGQTVTLRCDPISGHDNLYWYRRVMGKEIKFLLHFVKESKQDESGMPNNRFLAERTGGTYSTLKVQPAELEDSGVYFCASSQSQRYLNTEAFFGQGTRLTVV.

The J gene is TRBJ2-7, the V gene TRBV25-1; maybe TRBD1 (6 bases). The germline gives CDR1 MGHDK, CDR2 SYGVNS. The CDR3 sequence is 13 residues long. Trimming took 10 bases from V and 3 from J, leaving 16 bases between them. In DNA, the CDR3 is TGTGCCACCCGTTCAGGGGTGAGCTACGAGCAGTACTTC. Translation gives CATRSGVSYEQYF.

This clone was seen more than once but under ten times. The chain links TRBV20-1 to TRBJ1-1, with D uncertain. Trimming took 4 bases from V and 11 from J, leaving 8 bases between them. CDR1 is DFQATT, CDR2 SNEGSKA, per germline (reference sequence). The CDR3 has 9 residues. CDR3 nucleotide sequence: TGCAGTGCTACCCAGCGGGCTTTCTTT. Protein: CSATQRAFF.

The CDR3 protein is CASSQQGLAGVGSYNEQFF. CDR3 in DNA: TGCGCCAGCAGCCAACAGGGACTAGCGGGAGTGGGCTCCTACAATGAGCAGTTCTTC. The rearrangement joins TRBV4-1 to TRBJ2-1; 14 bases line up with TRBD2. With V trimmed by 2 bases and J by 0 bases, 6 bases remained unmatched. The V gene's germline CDR1 is MGHRA and CDR2 YSYEKL. The CDR3 covers 19 residues.